This record concerns one T cell receptor (beta chain) sequence. This sample is drawn from a study of immune evolution from preneoplasia to lung adenocarcinoma. TCRdb's table, derived via immunoSEQ multiplex PCR, lists solely in-frame clones and lacks some. The sample contains tens of thousands of clones, roughly 76% of which appear only once. With 2 bases removed from V and 4 bases from J, the gap between germline ends came to 18 bases. This CDR3 comprises 17 residues. CDR1 MDHEN and CDR2 SYDVKM come from the germline V gene. The specimen was FFPE invasive lung adenocarcinoma tissue. The clonotype was recovered from a person aged 55 to 75 with lung adenocarcinoma. V usage is TRBV28 and J usage is TRBJ2-4; D not certain. The CDR3 DNA is TGTGCCAGCAGTTTAGGAAGAGATCGGGCCAGGAAAAACATTCAGTACTTC. Protein sequence: CASSLGRDRARKNIQYF.